The 26 T cell receptor beta chains listed next were all sequenced from one sample in a study of T cells in Graves' hyperthyroidism and ophthalmopathy. RNA transcripts gave rise to amplified TCR beta CDR3 regions. RT-PCR in the first round (using the HTBI primer set) targeted the TCR CDR3. TCRdb fed the multiplex PCR reads into MiXCR, producing one record per CDR3 protein. Of about 500,000 distinct CDR3 sequences in the sample, approximately 49% were seen once. Sequenced input: peripheral blood or thyroid tissue (not recorded which). These receptors came from an adult woman with Graves' disease, either hyperthyroidism or ophthalmopathy (not recorded which).

The chain carries TRBV24-1 and TRBJ2-5; the D gene is possibly TRBD2 (6 bases). Germline V lookup: CDR1 KGHDR, CDR2 SFDVKD. The CDR3 extends over 14 amino acids. The ends were cut back, 4 bases at V and 14 bases at J, with 22 bases in the middle. In DNA, the CDR3 is TGTGCCACCAGTGAGACCCTACTACCGGGAGTAACTTACTTC. It codes for CATSETLLPGVTYF.

CDR3: CASSSPFEQYF. CDR3 DNA sequence: TGTGCCAGCAGTTCACCCTTCGAGCAGTACTTC. This chain joins TRBV6-2 or TRBV6-3 and TRBJ2-7; D unclear. The CDR3 has 11 amino acids. The V end was cut by 4 bases, the J end by 6 bases, with 7 bases between. Per the germline V gene, CDR1 is MNHEY and CDR2 is SVGEGT.

In its sample, this clonotype was seen many times. DNA of the CDR3: TGCAGCGTTGAGGGGGGGAACGAGCAGTACTTC. Protein sequence: CSVEGGNEQYF. The chain carries TRBV29-1 and TRBJ2-7, with TRBD2 identical over 7 bases. The V segment lost 3 bases and the J segment 5 bases; nucleotides outside the gene matches: 1. This CDR3 spans 11 amino acids. The germline gives CDR1 SQVTM, CDR2 ANQGSEA.

This chain joins TRBV12-3 or TRBV12-4 and TRBJ2-7; D remains ambiguous. With 6 bases removed from V and 2 bases from J, the gap between germline ends came to 14 bases. There are 14 residues in the CDR3. The CDR3 loop reads CASSPGRLTYEQYF. Here the CDR3 DNA reads TGTGCCAGCAGCCCTGGTCGTCTAACCTACGAGCAGTACTTC.

This clonotype was counted only a few times. The V and J genes are TRBV20-1 and TRBJ2-3, with D unclear. Germline values: CDR1 DFQATT, CDR2 SNEGSKA (reference sequence). The CDR3 has 15 residues. V was cut by 3 bases and J by 2 bases, with 15 bases left in between. The CDR3 DNA sequence: TGCAGTGCTAGCCTCCAGGCTTTACACACAGATACGCAGTATTTT. It specifies CSASLQALHTDTQYF.

This clonotype has ten or more counts. The rearrangement joins TRBV9 to TRBJ1-2, with a possible D match to TRBD1 (6 bases). The length of the CDR3 is 15 residues. The germline V gene has CDR1 SGDLS and CDR2 YYNGEE. Trimming removed 0 bases from V and 1 base from J, with 10 bases in between. As DNA, the CDR3 is TGTGCCAGCAGCGTAGGACTACAGGGTAACTATGGCTACACCTTC. This gives the protein CASSVGLQGNYGYTF.

In this sample, this clonotype turned up many times. The chain carries TRBV5-5 and TRBJ2-7, with TRBD1 matching 10 bases. V was pared by 6 bases and J by 5 bases, with 8 bases of the junction left unmatched. The CDR3 is 14 residues long. Germline V lookup: CDR1 SGHKS, CDR2 YYEKEE (reference sequence). The chain's CDR3 is CASIPGQGIHEQYF. The CDR3 DNA follows: TGTGCCAGCATCCCGGGACAGGGGATCCACGAGCAGTACTTC.

This clonotype was picked up many times. In DNA, the CDR3 is TGTGCCAGCAGCCAAGAGGGGACAGGGGGCATCGCTGAAGCTTTCTTT. Amino acids: CASSQEGTGGIAEAFF. The V and J genes are TRBV14 and TRBJ1-1; 12 bases line up with TRBD1. There are 16 residues in the CDR3. Germline V CDR1 and CDR2: SGHDN, FVKESK. The trim removed 0 bases at V and 6 bases at J, leaving 5 bases unmatched.

J is TRBJ2-5 and V is TRBV27, with 10 positions matching TRBD2. The CDR3 covers 17 residues. The germline gives CDR1 MNHEY, CDR2 SMNVEV (reference sequence). The J segment lost 2 bases and the V segment lost 7 bases, leaving 13 bases of the junction unmatched. As DNA, the CDR3 is TGTGCCAGCACCCGATGGGTTAGCGGGAGGCCACAAGAGACCCAGTACTTC. This encodes CASTRWVSGRPQETQYF.

The V and J genes are TRBV6-5 and TRBJ2-7; D is undetermined. CDR1 MNHEY and CDR2 SVGAGI come from the germline V gene. The CDR3 runs 15 residues. V lost 2 bases and J lost 2, with 13 bases in between. The CDR3 region is CASSYDPDGPYEQYF. The DNA of the CDR3 is TGTGCCAGCAGTTACGACCCCGACGGTCCCTACGAGCAGTACTTC.

Of note for this clonotype: One end of the junction is discordant with germline, which a read error may explain. The gene calls are TRBV28 and TRBJ1-1; D call uncertain. Germline assignment: CDR1 MDHEN and CDR2 SYDVKM. This CDR3 is built from 13 residues. Here the CDR3 DNA reads TGTGCCAGCACCCCAAGATGGGGAGGTGAAGTTTTCTTT. Translating it yields CASTPRWGGEVFF.

The table lists this clonotype with many counts. The V and J genes are TRBV11-2 and TRBJ1-1; TRBD1 aligns across 8 bases. CDR3 length equals 16 residues. J lost 5 bases, V lost 7 bases, and 15 bases had no gene match. Germline lookup yields CDR1 SGHAT and CDR2 FQNNGV. The CDR3 spells CASTPAPTGVVTEAFF. CDR3 in DNA: TGTGCCAGCACACCAGCCCCGACAGGGGTGGTTACTGAAGCTTTCTTT.

The chain combines TRBV2 with TRBJ1-2, with unresolved D. CDR1 is SNHLY, CDR2 FYNNEI, per germline. The CDR3 contains 14 residues. Trimming removed 3 bases from V and 8 bases from J, with 16 bases in between. CDR3 protein: CASSEDLSIGGYTF. CDR3 coding DNA: TGTGCCAGCAGTGAGGACCTGAGTATCGGGGGCTACACCTTC.

On this clonotype itself: Relative to the germline gene, one junction end is altered; a read error may explain this. V gene TRBV9 combines with J gene TRBJ1-3; the D is unclear. The CDR3 has 14 amino acids. The germline CDR1 and CDR2 sequences are SGDLS and YYNGEE. CDR3 region: CASSQAAGGNTIYF. Here the CDR3 DNA reads TGCGCCAGCAGCCAGGCGGCAGGAGGAAACACCATATATTTT. The full variable domain, in which reference TRBV9 and TRBJ1-3 provide the parts outside the CDR3, is DSGVTQTPKHLITATGQRVTLRCSPRSGDLSVYWYQQSLDQGLQFLIQYYNGEERAKGNILERFSAQQFPDLHSELNLSSLELGDSALYFCASSQAAGGNTIYFGEGSWLTVV.

This clonotype was recorded at least ten times. The V call is TRBV24-1, the J call TRBJ2-5; D is undetermined. The V gene's germline CDR1 is KGHDR and CDR2 SFDVKD. The ends were cut back, 9 bases at V and 5 bases at J, with 12 bases in the middle. This CDR3 has 12 residues. CDR3 amino acids: CATSLTGETQYF. The CDR3 bases are TGTGCCACCTCCCTCACTGGTGAGACCCAGTACTTC.

J is TRBJ1-1 and V is TRBV7-6; 11 bases map to TRBD1. CDR1 and CDR2 from the germline V gene are SGHVS and FNYEAQ. V was clipped by 2 bases and J by 3 bases; unmatched bases: 5. The CDR3 is 16 residues long. The CDR3 sequence: CASSLWTGGGYTEAFF. The CDR3 DNA reads TGTGCCAGCAGCTTATGGACAGGGGGCGGGTACACTGAAGCTTTCTTT.

As concerns this clonotype: The CDR3 does not close with the conserved phenylalanine or tryptophan, likely indicating a read error. Because the CDR3's place on the DNA is in doubt, the DNA is left out and the CDR3 is given as listed by TCRdb. This chain uses TRBV2 with TRBJ1-2. The CDR3 contains 13 residues when both ends are counted. Germline-derived CDR1 and CDR2 are SNHLY and FYNNEI. CDR3 amino acids: CASSEVSGWMVVV.

This clonotype was counted between two and nine times. The chain carries TRBV6-2 or TRBV6-3 and TRBJ2-2, with D tentatively TRBD1 (8 bases). From germline, CDR1 is MNHEY and CDR2 SVGEGT. The CDR3 covers 16 residues. Deletions cut 3 bases from V and 4 bases from J, with 15 bases between. The CDR3 nucleotides are TGTGCCAGCAGTTATCACAGGGGGGGCGGCACCGGGGAGCTGTTTTTT. Protein sequence: CASSYHRGGGTGELFF.

J is TRBJ1-4 and V is TRBV12-3 or TRBV12-4; TRBD1 matches at 7 bases. V dropped 6 bases and J dropped 10; count of bases not matched to a gene: 11. The CDR3 totals 14 residues. This CDR3 reads CASRQTTGMGKLFF. The CDR3 bases are TGTGCCAGCAGACAGACGACAGGGATGGGAAAACTGTTTTTT.

The chain employs TRBV6-1 and TRBJ2-5; 7 bases map to TRBD2. J lost 2 bases, V lost 2 bases, and 5 bases had no gene match. Germline V gene lookup returns CDR1 MNHNS and CDR2 SASEGT. The CDR3 has 15 amino acids. The CDR3 protein is CASSELGGGQETQYF. In DNA, the CDR3 is TGTGCCAGCAGTGAATTGGGGGGAGGGCAAGAGACCCAGTACTTC.

This clonotype was picked up many times. This chain links TRBV20-1 with TRBJ1-2; weak D call: TRBD1 (6 bases). Trimming took 0 bases from V and 4 from J, leaving 15 bases between them. Germline loops: CDR1 DFQATT, CDR2 SNEGSKA (reference sequence). The CDR3 totals 15 residues. In DNA form, the CDR3 reads TGCAGTGCTAGAGATCAACAGGGTGCCGTCTATGGCTACACCTTC. Amino acid sequence: CSARDQQGAVYGYTF.

For this clonotype: Compared with germline, one end of the junction differs, possibly owing to a read error. V usage is TRBV7-2 and J usage is TRBJ2-5; 7 bases are a match to TRBD1. Germline V lookup: CDR1 SGHTA, CDR2 FQGNSA. The CDR3 consists of 16 residues. The CDR3, as DNA: TGTGCCAGCAGCCCGTCGGACAGGACGGGCCAAGAGACCGAGTACTTC. It translates to CASSPSDRTGQETEYF.

The CDR3 region is CSAVGDSNEKLFF. The CDR3 bases are TGCAGCGCGGTAGGGGACAGTAATGAAAAACTGTTTTTT. The gene calls are TRBV29-1 and TRBJ1-4, with 7 nucleotides matching TRBD1. The CDR3 is made up of 13 amino acids. Germline lookup yields CDR1 SQVTM and CDR2 ANQGSEA. V was clipped by 7 bases and J by 4 bases; unmatched bases: 6.

This chain uses TRBV2 with TRBJ1-4; no clear D. Trimming took off 2 bases at V and 6 bases at J, with 4 bases between the two ends. CDR1 and CDR2 from the germline V gene are SNHLY and FYNNEI. The CDR3 length is 12 residues. CDR3 in amino acids: CASSELYEKLFF. CDR3 nucleotides: TGTGCCAGCAGTGAACTTTATGAAAAACTGTTTTTT.

This chain joins TRBV4-1 and TRBJ1-1; perhaps TRBD1 as D (5 bases). Germline CDR1 reads MGHRA; CDR2 reads YSYEKL. This CDR3 is built from 15 residues. V was shortened by 4 bases and J by 4 bases, with 16 bases between the two germline ends. CDR3 sequence reads: CASSRSNVGGTEAFF. DNA for the CDR3: TGCGCCAGCAGCCGAAGTAATGTGGGGGGCACTGAAGCTTTCTTT.

This chain connects TRBV9 to TRBJ2-2; D gene ambiguous. This CDR3 has 14 amino acids. Per the germline V gene, CDR1 is SGDLS and CDR2 is YYNGEE. Trimming shortened V by 5 bases and J by 0 bases, and 8 bases separated the two germline ends. DNA for the CDR3: TGTGCCAGCAGTCGTAGTCCGAACACCGGGGAGCTGTTTTTT. This translates into CASSRSPNTGELFF. The full variable domain, its missing parts supplied by reference TRBV9 and TRBJ2-2, is DSGVTQTPKHLITATGQRVTLRCSPRSGDLSVYWYQQSLDQGLQFLIQYYNGEERAKGNILERFSAQQFPDLHSELNLSSLELGDSALYFCASSRSPNTGELFFGEGSRLTVL.